This TCR beta chain was recovered during a study of early T cells in non-severe SARS-CoV-2 infection. The wider study: The authors sequenced bulk RNA from unsorted whole blood, leaving chains unpaired. Study-wide points: The study's VDJdb matching favored anti-spike CD8 responses and missed private and CD4 specificities.

The V end was cut by 0 bases, the J end by 7 bases, with 4 bases between. The CDR3 totals 13 residues. Germline V CDR1 and CDR2: MNHEY, SVGAGI. Molecules of cDNA were individually given unique molecular identifiers that were attached to them. In TCRdb, the 5' RACE reads were re-called with MiXCR into one record per CDR3 protein. The table lists around 26,000 distinct CDR3 sequences, roughly 4.4% of them singletons, with about an eighth in the top ten. This clonotype was counted at least ten times. Antigen unknown. The V gene is TRBV6-5, the J gene TRBJ1-6; D is ambiguous. This sequence was found in an adult who was a healthcare worker with PCR-confirmed SARS-CoV-2 infection or an uninfected control (not recorded which). The sequencing input was whole blood. In nucleotides, the CDR3 is TGTGCCAGCAGTTACTCCGGGAATTCACCCCTCCACTTT. Protein product: CASSYSGNSPLHF.